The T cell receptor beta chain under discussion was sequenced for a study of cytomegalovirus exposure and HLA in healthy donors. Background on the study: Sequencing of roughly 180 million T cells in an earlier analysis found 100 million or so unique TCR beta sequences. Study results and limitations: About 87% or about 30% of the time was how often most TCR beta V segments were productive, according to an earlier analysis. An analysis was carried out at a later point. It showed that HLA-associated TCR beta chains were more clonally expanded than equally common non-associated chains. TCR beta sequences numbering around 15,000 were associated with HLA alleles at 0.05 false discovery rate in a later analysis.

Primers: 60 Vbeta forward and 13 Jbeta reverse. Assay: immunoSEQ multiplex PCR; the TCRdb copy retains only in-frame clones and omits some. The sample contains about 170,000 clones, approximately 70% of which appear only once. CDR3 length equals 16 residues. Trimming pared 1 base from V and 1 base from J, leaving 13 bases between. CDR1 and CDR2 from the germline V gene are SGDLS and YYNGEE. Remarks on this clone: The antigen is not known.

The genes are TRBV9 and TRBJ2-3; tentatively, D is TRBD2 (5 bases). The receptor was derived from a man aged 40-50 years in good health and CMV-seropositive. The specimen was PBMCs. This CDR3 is CASSVTEHGGTDTQYF. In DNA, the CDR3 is TGTGCCAGCAGCGTAACAGAACACGGGGGCACAGATACGCAGTATTTT.